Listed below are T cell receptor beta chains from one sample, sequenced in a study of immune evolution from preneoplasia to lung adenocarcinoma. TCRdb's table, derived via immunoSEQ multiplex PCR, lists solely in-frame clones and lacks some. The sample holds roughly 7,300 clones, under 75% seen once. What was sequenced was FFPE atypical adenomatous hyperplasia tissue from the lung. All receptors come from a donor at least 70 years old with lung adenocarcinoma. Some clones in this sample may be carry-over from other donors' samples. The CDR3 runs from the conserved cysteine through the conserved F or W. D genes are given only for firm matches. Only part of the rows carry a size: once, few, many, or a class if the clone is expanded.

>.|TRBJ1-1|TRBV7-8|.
TGTGCCAGCAGCTTAGAGTGGGACACTGAAGCTTTCTTT
CASSLEWDTEAFF
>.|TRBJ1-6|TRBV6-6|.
TGTGCCACCCGACCTGGGAATTCACCCCTCCACTTT
CATRPGNSPLHF
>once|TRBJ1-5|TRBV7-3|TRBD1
TGTGCCAGCAGCCAAACGGGGACAGGGGAAAATAGCAATCAGCCCCAGCATTTT
CASSQTGTGENSNQPQHF
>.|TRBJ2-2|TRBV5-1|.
TGCGCCACTCAGGCGGACACGAACACCGGGGAGCTGTTTTTT
CATQADTNTGELFF
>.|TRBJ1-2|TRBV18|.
TGTGCCAGCTCACCATCAGCATCCCCAGGAGGGTATGGCTATACCTTC
CASSPSASPGGYGYTF
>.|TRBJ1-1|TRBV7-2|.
TGTGCCAGCAGCCCCCGAGGTACAGGGAGAACTGAAGCTTTCTTT
CASSPRGTGRTEAFF
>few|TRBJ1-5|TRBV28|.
TGTGCCAGCAACACTGGGGGTGGCGGTCAGCCCCAGCATTTT
CASNTGGGGQPQHF
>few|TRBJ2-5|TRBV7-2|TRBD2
TGTGCCAGCAGCGTAAGGGCTAGCGGGTGGGAGACCCAGTACTTC
CASSVRASGWETQYF
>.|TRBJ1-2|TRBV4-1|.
TGCGCCAGCAGCGTCACAGGAGCAGCTAACTATGGCTACACCTTC
CASSVTGAANYGYTF
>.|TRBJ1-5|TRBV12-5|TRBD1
TGTGCTAGTGGAATACAGGGGGAGCGGCAGCCCCAGCATTTT
CASGIQGERQPQHF
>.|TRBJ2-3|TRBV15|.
TGTGCTACCAGCTCCGGGATAACGCAGTATTTT
CATSSGITQYF
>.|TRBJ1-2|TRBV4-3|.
TGCGCCAGCAGCGAAAATTTAGGGAGCTCTAATGGCTACACCTTC
CASSENLGSSNGYTF
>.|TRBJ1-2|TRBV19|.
TGTGCCAGTAGTATAGACGGGGGAGGCTACACCTTC
CASSIDGGGYTF
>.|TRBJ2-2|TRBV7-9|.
TGTGCCAGCAGCTTATTCCCCGGTACTTTAGGATACACCGGGGAGCTGTTTTTT
CASSLFPGTLGYTGELFF
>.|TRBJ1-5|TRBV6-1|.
TGTGCCAGCAGTGAAGCGTTTCAGCCCCAGCATTTT
CASSEAFQPQHF
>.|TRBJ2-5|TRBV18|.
TGTGCCAGCTCACCCCCGACAGCCCGGGAGACCCAGTACTTC
CASSPPTARETQYF
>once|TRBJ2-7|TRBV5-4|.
TGTGCCAGCAGCCACTCTAATGAGCAGTACTTC
CASSHSNEQYF
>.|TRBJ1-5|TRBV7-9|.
TGTGCCAGCAGCTTAGGTGCGCGGCCGGATCAGCCCCAGCATTTT
CASSLGARPDQPQHF
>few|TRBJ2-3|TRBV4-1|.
TGCGCCAGCAGCCAAGATAAGCGGAGCACAGATACGCAGTATTTT
CASSQDKRSTDTQYF
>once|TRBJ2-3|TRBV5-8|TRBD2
TGTGCCAGCAGCTATCGGACTAGCGGCACAGATACGCAGTATTTT
CASSYRTSGTDTQYF
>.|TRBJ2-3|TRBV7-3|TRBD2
TGTGCCAGCAGCCCGGGACTAGCGCGAGATACGCAGTATTTT
CASSPGLARDTQYF
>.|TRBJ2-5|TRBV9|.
TGTGCCAGCAGCGTAGGGACCTATCAAGAGACCCAGTACTTC
CASSVGTYQETQYF
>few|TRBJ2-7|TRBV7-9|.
TGTGCCAGCAGCTTAATTCAATTAGGGCAAAACGAGCAGTACTTC
CASSLIQLGQNEQYF
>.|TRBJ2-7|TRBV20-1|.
TGCAGTGCTAGCACCTACGAGCAGTACTTC
CSASTYEQYF
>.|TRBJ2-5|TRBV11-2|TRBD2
TGTGCCAGCAGCGTCGGGAGTCTAGCGGGGGGAAAAGAGACCCAGTACTTC
CASSVGSLAGGKETQYF
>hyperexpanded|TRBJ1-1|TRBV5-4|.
TGTGCCAGCCGCTTGGGGGGGCAGAACACTGAAGCTTTCTTT
CASRLGGQNTEAFF
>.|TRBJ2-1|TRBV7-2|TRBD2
TGTGCCAGCAGCTTACGATCCCACCAACTAGCGGGAGGGCGGGGTGAGCAGTTCTTC
CASSLRSHQLAGGRGEQFF
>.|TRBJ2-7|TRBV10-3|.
TGTGCCATCAGTGAGTCGACTCCCGGGGACGAGCAGTACTTC
CAISESTPGDEQYF
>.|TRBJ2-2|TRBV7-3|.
TGTGCCAGCAGCTTAATCCGGGGCACCGGGGAGCTGTTTTTT
CASSLIRGTGELFF
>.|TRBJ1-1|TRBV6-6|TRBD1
TGTGCCAGCAGGCGACAGGGGGAGGGAGGCACTGAAGCTTTCTTT
CASRRQGEGGTEAFF
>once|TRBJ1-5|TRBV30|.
TGTGCCTGGAGTTCCAGTGCTAATCAGCCCCAGCATTTT
CAWSSSANQPQHF
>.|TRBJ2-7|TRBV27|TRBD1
TGTGCCAGCAGTTTCGGGGACAGGGGAGACGAGCAGTACTTC
CASSFGDRGDEQYF
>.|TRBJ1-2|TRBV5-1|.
TGCGCCAGCAGCTTGGGGTCAGGGCTTAACTATGGCTACACCTTC
CASSLGSGLNYGYTF
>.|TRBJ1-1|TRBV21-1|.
TGTGCCAGCAGCAAAAACCCAGGGGGGAACACTGAAGCTTTCTTT
CASSKNPGGNTEAFF
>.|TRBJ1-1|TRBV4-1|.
TGCGCCAGCAGCCAAGATCAATATAGGGTGAACACTGAAGCTTTCTTT
CASSQDQYRVNTEAFF
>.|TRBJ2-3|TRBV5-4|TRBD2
TGTGCCAGCAGCTTGGGGACTAGCGGGACGAGAGATACGCAGTATTTT
CASSLGTSGTRDTQYF
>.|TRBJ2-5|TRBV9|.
TGTGCCAGCAGCGTAGAGGACCGTTCGGAGACCCAGTACTTC
CASSVEDRSETQYF
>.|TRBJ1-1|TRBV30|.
TGTGCCTGGAGTGTCGGCTATGGGGCTTTCTTT
CAWSVGYGAFF
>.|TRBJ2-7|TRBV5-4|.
TGTGCCAGCAGCTTGGTCGGTCAGGGCCCCTCCTACGAGCAGTACTTC
CASSLVGQGPSYEQYF
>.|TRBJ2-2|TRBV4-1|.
TGCGCCAGCAGCCAAGAGAATGCCGGGGAGCTGTTTTTT
CASSQENAGELFF
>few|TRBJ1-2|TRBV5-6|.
TGTGCCAGCAGCTTGGAGGCAGGGCGAGGCTACACCTTC
CASSLEAGRGYTF
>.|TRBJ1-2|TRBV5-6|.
TGTGCCAGCAGCTTGGTAGGGGACTGGAACTATGGCTACACCTTC
CASSLVGDWNYGYTF